This T cell receptor (beta chain) was captured by sequencing in a study of vaccination effects on CD4 cells after COVID-19. There are 14 residues in the CDR3. Germline-derived CDR1 and CDR2 are MNHEY and SVGAGI. The V and J ends lost 0 bases and 2 bases respectively, with 5 bases between them. CD4+ T cells specific for antigen were expanded with viral peptide pools by the ViraFEST assay before sequencing. Isolation of CD4+ T cells took place after about ten days of culture. A note on this clone: Antigen specificity is unknown.

Profiled with immunoSEQ multiplex PCR; TCRdb holds only in-frame clones, not every one. Seen here are roughly 61,000 clones, more than 80% observed once, and the top ten hold under 3%. Specimen: CD4+ T cells from PBMCs cultured with HCoV-229E spike peptides, collected before COVID-19 vaccination. This chain joins TRBV6-5 and TRBJ1-5; D call uncertain. This receptor was obtained from a human donor who received a COVID-19 vaccine. The CDR3 DNA sequence: TGTGCCAGCAGTTACTCGCGAGGCAATCAGCCCCAGCATTTT. This codes for CASSYSRGNQPQHF.